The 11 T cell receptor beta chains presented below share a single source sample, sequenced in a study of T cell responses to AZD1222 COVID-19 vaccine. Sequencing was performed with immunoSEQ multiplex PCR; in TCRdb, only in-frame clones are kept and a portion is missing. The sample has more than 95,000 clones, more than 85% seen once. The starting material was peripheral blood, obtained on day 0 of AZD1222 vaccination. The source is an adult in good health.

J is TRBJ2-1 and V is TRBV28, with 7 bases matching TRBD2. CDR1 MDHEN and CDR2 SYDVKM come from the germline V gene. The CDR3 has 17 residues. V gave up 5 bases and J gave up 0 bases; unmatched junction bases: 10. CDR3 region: CASSPLAGASSYNEQFF. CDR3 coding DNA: TGTGCCAGCAGTCCATTAGCGGGCGCCAGCTCCTACAATGAGCAGTTCTTC. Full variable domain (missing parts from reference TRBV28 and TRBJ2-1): DVKVTQSSRYLVKRTGEKVFLECVQDMDHENMFWYRQDPGLGLRLIYFSYDVKMKEKGDIPEGYSVSREKKERFSLILESASTNQTSMYLCASSPLAGASSYNEQFFGPGTRLTVL.

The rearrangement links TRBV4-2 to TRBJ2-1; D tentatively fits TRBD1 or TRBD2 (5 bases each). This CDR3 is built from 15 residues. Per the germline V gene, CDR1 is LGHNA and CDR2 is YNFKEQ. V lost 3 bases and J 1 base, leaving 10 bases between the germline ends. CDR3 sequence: CASSQLGESYNEQFF. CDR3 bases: TGTGCCAGCAGCCAGCTGGGGGAATCCTACAATGAGCAGTTCTTC.

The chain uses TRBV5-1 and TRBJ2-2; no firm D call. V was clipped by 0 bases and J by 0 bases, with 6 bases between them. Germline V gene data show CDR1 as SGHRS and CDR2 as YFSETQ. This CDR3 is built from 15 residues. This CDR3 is CASSLVATNTGELFF. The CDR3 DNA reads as TGCGCCAGCAGCTTGGTTGCGACGAACACCGGGGAGCTGTTTTTT.

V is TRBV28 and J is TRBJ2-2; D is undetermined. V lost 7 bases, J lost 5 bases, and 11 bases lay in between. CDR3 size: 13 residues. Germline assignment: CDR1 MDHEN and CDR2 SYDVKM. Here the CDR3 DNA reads TGTGCCAGCACTCATCTCGGAACCGGGGAGCTGTTTTTT. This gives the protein CASTHLGTGELFF.

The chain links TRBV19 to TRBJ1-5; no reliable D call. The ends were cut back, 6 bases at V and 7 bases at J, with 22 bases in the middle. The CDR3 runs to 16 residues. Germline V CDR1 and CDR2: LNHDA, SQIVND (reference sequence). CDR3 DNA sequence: TGTGCCAGTAGCACCGGGAGGCAGGCCGCGGGACAGCCCCAGCATTTT. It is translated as CASSTGRQAAGQPQHF. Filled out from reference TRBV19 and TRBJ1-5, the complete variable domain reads DGGITQSPKYLFRKEGQNVTLSCEQNLNHDAMYWYRQDPGQGLRLIYYSQIVNDFQKGDIAEGYSVSREKKESFPLTVTSAQKNPTAFYLCASSTGRQAAGQPQHFGDGTRLSIL.

The CDR3 protein is CASSQGHEAFF. The CDR3 region has the DNA TGTGCCAGTAGTCAAGGACATGAAGCTTTCTTT. This sequence joins TRBV19 and TRBJ1-1; a possible D gene is TRBD1 (5 bases). In germline, CDR1 is LNHDA, CDR2 SQIVND (reference sequence). This CDR3 comprises 11 residues. V was cut by 5 bases and J by 7 bases, with 8 bases left in between.

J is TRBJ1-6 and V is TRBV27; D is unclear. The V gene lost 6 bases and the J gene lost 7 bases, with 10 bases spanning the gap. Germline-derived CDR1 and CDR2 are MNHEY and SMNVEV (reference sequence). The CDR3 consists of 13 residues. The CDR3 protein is CASSAPGNSPLHF. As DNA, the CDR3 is TGTGCCAGCAGCGCTCCGGGGAATTCACCCCTCCACTTT.

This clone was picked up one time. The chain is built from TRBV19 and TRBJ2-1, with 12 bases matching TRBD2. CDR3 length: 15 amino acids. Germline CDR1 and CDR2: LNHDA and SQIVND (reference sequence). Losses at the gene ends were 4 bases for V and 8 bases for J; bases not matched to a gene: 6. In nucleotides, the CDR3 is TGTGCCAGTAGTACCCAGGGACTAGCGGGCCATGAGCAGTTCTTC. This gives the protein CASSTQGLAGHEQFF. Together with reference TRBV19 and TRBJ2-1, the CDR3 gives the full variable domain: DGGITQSPKYLFRKEGQNVTLSCEQNLNHDAMYWYRQDPGQGLRLIYYSQIVNDFQKGDIAEGYSVSREKKESFPLTVTSAQKNPTAFYLCASSTQGLAGHEQFFGPGTRLTVL.

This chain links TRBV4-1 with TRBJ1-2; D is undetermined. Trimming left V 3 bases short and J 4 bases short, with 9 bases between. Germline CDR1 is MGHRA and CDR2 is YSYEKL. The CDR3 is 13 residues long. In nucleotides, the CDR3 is TGCGCCAGCAGCCAGCTTCATAGCTATGGCTACACCTTC. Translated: CASSQLHSYGYTF.

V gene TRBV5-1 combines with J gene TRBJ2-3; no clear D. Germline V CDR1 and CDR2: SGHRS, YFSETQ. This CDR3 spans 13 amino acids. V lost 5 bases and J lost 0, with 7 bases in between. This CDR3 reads CASRTASTDTQYF. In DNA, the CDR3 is TGCGCCAGCAGAACAGCTAGCACAGATACGCAGTATTTT.

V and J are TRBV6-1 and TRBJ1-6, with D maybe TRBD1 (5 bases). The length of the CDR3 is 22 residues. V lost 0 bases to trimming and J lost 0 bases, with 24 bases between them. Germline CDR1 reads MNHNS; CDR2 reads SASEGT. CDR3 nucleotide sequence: TGTGCCAGCAGTGAAGCGCTCACCTTGCCGGGACGTCCCAGCTCCTATAATTCACCCCTCCACTTT. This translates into CASSEALTLPGRPSSYNSPLHF.